This T cell receptor beta chain derives from a study of T cell repertoires in ileal Crohn's disease. The wider study: All patients had surgery for stricturing (approximately 60%) or penetrating (around 40%) disease. Points from the study as a whole: Clonal expansions were more frequent in active smokers than non-smokers at surgery. Clonality above 26.8% at surgery always came with endoscopic recurrence.

Each sample's TCRB immunosequencing used about 0.5 micrograms of biopsy DNA. The protocol was immunoSEQ multiplex PCR, while the TCRdb copy is restricted to in-frame clones and leaves out a portion. This repertoire shows several thousand clones, about 70% found once; its top ten account for 6.5% to 7.5%. About this clone itself: Its target is unknown.

Germline V gene data show CDR1 as MDHEN and CDR2 as SYDVKM. The V end was cut by 3 bases, the J end by 4 bases, with 9 bases between. The CDR3 length is 13 residues. This TCR was sampled from an adult with Crohn's disease. The chain couples TRBV28 to TRBJ1-2; D remains unclear. Sequenced material: ileal tissue. In DNA form, the CDR3 reads TGTGCCAGCAGTTTGCCGGGAGCCTATGGCTACACCTTC. It specifies CASSLPGAYGYTF.